Sequencing of this TCR beta chain was carried out in a study of cytomegalovirus exposure and HLA in healthy donors. The wider study: An earlier analysis found 100 million or so unique TCR beta sequences from approximately 190 million T cells. Study-wide points: Reportedly, fewer N-insertions than the roughly 600-donor mean appeared in an Asian-associated ancestry cluster in a later analysis.

The PCR contained 60 Vbeta and 13 Jbeta primers. Authors' methods: Approximately 12 million of tens of millions of unique TCR beta chains were shared, per a later count. The repertoire was sequenced with immunoSEQ multiplex PCR; TCRdb's copy has only in-frame clones and lacks some. V and J calls and clone size are as listed in that table; D and trimming were resolved from the DNA. The data show over 75,000 clones, with about 80% seen just once and about 6.1% held by the top ten. Concerning this clone: The antigen remains unidentified.

Germline V gene sequence: CDR1 GTSNPN, CDR2 SVGIG (reference sequence). CDR3 length equals 14 residues. The V end was cut by 8 bases, the J end by 2 bases, with 17 bases between. This clonotype was sampled from a female donor in good health and CMV-seronegative. The chain carries TRBV30 and TRBJ2-3; TRBD2 might be the D (7 bases). Sequenced input: PBMCs. The CDR3 bases are TGTGCCCGTGATGGGGGGGCTTTCACAGATACGCAGTATTTT. This translates into CARDGGAFTDTQYF.